The T cell receptor (beta chain) described here comes from a study of long-term antiretroviral therapy in people with HIV. Points from the study as a whole: Blood obtained between 2004 and 2017 may reflect older ART regimens. Although diversity increased after ART, it remained lower than in transplant donor controls.

Remarks on this clone: Its antigen remains unknown.

Every one of the donors gave at least one pre-ART PBMC sample and at least two post-ART PBMC samples. Survey-level resolution applied to immunoSEQ assay v3.0. Assay: immunoSEQ multiplex PCR; the TCRdb copy retains only in-frame clones and omits some. Here the sample spans around 25,000 clones, around 84% being singletons. The sequence came from a man aged 25 to 45 with HIV. Sequenced here: unsorted PBMCs, sampled 4.4 years after starting antiretroviral therapy.

The CDR3 is CASSLLSTVPSYGYTF. CDR3 coding DNA: TGTGCCAGCAGCTTACTCTCGACAGTCCCTTCCTATGGCTACACCTTC. The V and J genes are TRBV11-2 and TRBJ1-2, with D maybe TRBD1 (5 bases). V was clipped by 2 bases and J by 4 bases, with 17 bases between them. Per the germline V gene, CDR1 is SGHAT and CDR2 is FQNNGV. This CDR3 has 16 amino acids. Looking up the rest from reference TRBV11-2 and TRBJ1-2 gives the full variable domain: EAGVAQSPRYKIIEKRQSVAFWCNPISGHATLYWYQQILGQGPKLLIQFQNNGVVDDSQLPKDRFSAERLKGVDSTLKIQPAKLEDSAVYLCASSLLSTVPSYGYTFGSGTRLTVV.